Below, one TCR beta chain is given with its context. The protocol was immunoSEQ multiplex PCR, while the TCRdb copy is restricted to in-frame clones and leaves out a portion. In the table there are some 200,000 clones, 70% of which are singletons. Germline trimming cut 6 bases from V and 0 bases from J; bases unmatched to any gene: 1. From germline, CDR1 is MNHNS and CDR2 SASEGT. CDR3 length: 14 amino acids. This entry is derived from a study of cytotoxic CD8 clonotypes in ibrutinib-treated CLL. The material was PBMCs, obtained after 12 months of ibrutinib treatment. This sequence was found in a human donor with chronic lymphocytic leukemia. The chain has TRBV6-1 and TRBJ2-2, with 7 bases lining up with TRBD2. The CDR3 DNA is TGTGCCAGCAGGGGGACTACGAACACCGGGGAGCTGTTTTTT. Amino acids: CASRGTTNTGELFF.